A selection of T cell receptor beta chains follows, all from one sample in a study of T cell changes during pregnancy in multiple sclerosis. TCRdb's copy holds only in-frame clones and misses some; the assay was immunoSEQ multiplex PCR. The sample has 50,000 to 60,000 clones, around 90% seen once. The input for sequencing was peripheral blood, taken after pregnancy. These receptors were taken from a female donor in good health, enrolled as a control in a pregnancy study. CDR3s include the opening cysteine and the closing phenylalanine or tryptophan. The D gene is left open where the match is weak. Clone sizes are given selectively: once, few, many, or a class where the clone is expanded.

j_call,clone_size,d_call,v_call,cdr3_nt,cdr3_aa
TRBJ2-3,-,-,TRBV4-1,TGCGCCAGCAGCCAAGATCAACGTAGTGTTTATACGCAGTATTTT,CASSQDQRSVYTQYF
TRBJ2-3,once,TRBD1,TRBV5-5,TGTGCCAGCAGTCCGCAGGTCCCAGGGGGCACGAGCACAGATACGCAGTATTTT,CASSPQVPGGTSTDTQYF
TRBJ2-1,-,TRBD1,TRBV5-4,TGTGCCAGCAGCTTTACAGGGGGCGATGAGCAGTTCTTC,CASSFTGGDEQFF
TRBJ1-1,-,TRBD1,TRBV5-4,TGTGCCAGCAGCTTGGACAGGGGCACTGAAGCTTTCTTT,CASSLDRGTEAFF
TRBJ2-3,-,-,TRBV7-9,TGTGCCAGCAGCTTAGAAGGGGGATCCACAGATACGCAGTATTTT,CASSLEGGSTDTQYF
TRBJ1-5,-,TRBD1,TRBV5-8,TGTGCCAGCATCGACCCTGGGACAGTTAGTCAGCCCCAGCATTTT,CASIDPGTVSQPQHF
TRBJ1-2,-,TRBD1,TRBV5-1,TGCGCCAGCAGCTTCGACAGGGGATCAGGTGGCTACACCTTC,CASSFDRGSGGYTF
TRBJ1-1,-,-,TRBV7-6,TGTGCCAGCAGCCTTCGGGGAGGGGCCACTGAAGCTTTCTTT,CASSLRGGATEAFF
TRBJ2-1,-,-,TRBV6-5,TGTGCCAGCGGTCTGAGCTCCTACAATGAGCAGTTCTTC,CASGLSSYNEQFF
TRBJ1-3,-,TRBD1,TRBV18,TGTGCCAGCTCACTGGACAGGGGAATCTCTGGAAACACCATATATTTT,CASSLDRGISGNTIYF
TRBJ2-6,-,-,TRBV12-5,TGTGCTAGTGGTTTGGTTTACAGCTCTGGGGCCAACGTCCTGACTTTC,CASGLVYSSGANVLTF
TRBJ1-2,-,-,TRBV10-3,TGTGCCATCAGTGTGGGGCAGGGAAGAGACTATGGCTACACCTTC,CAISVGQGRDYGYTF
TRBJ2-7,-,-,TRBV7-8,TGTGCCAGCAGCTTAGGGGTGGGACACACCTACGAGCAGTACTTC,CASSLGVGHTYEQYF
TRBJ1-2,-,-,TRBV2,TGTGCCAGCAGCTACGACAGCTATGGCTACACCTTC,CASSYDSYGYTF
TRBJ1-1,-,-,TRBV2,TGTGCCAGCAGGGAGACAGACATGAACACTGAAGCTTTCTTT,CASRETDMNTEAFF
TRBJ2-5,-,TRBD1,TRBV5-6,TGTGCCAGCAGCGGTGGGACAGGGATTCCCCAAGAGACCCAGTACTTC,CASSGGTGIPQETQYF
TRBJ2-7,-,-,TRBV6-5,TGTGCCAGCGGCCGAGACAGTTCCTACGAGCAGTACTTC,CASGRDSSYEQYF
TRBJ2-7,-,TRBD2,TRBV5-1,TGCGCCAGCAGCTCGCCCTCTCTAGCGGGTCGAGAGCAGTACTTC,CASSSPSLAGREQYF
TRBJ2-2,-,-,TRBV11-2,TGTGCCAGCAGCTTGTGGGGGACACTCACCGGGGAGCTGTTTTTT,CASSLWGTLTGELFF
TRBJ1-2,few,TRBD1,TRBV7-2,TGTGCCAGCAGCTCACGACAGGGGAACTATGGCTACACCTTC,CASSSRQGNYGYTF
TRBJ2-3,-,-,TRBV7-2,TGTGCCAGCAGCTTAGTGGGAGGTAGAGATACGCAGTATTTT,CASSLVGGRDTQYF
TRBJ2-1,-,-,TRBV14,TGTGCCAGCAGCCAAGAAAAAGGTAGCGGCGCTCCGGGGGATGAGCAGTTCTTC,CASSQEKGSGAPGDEQFF
TRBJ1-5,few,-,TRBV15,TGTGCCACCAGCAGAGTCGCAGGGTCTAGCAATCAGCCCCAGCATTTT,CATSRVAGSSNQPQHF
TRBJ2-7,once,-,TRBV18,TGTGCCAGCTCACCAAGGGGCTACGAGCAGTACTTC,CASSPRGYEQYF
TRBJ2-7,-,-,TRBV2,TGTGCCAGCGGCCGCTCCTACGAGCAGTACTTC,CASGRSYEQYF
TRBJ1-4,-,-,TRBV15,TGTGCCACCAGCAGAGCCGGGGAGGGGGAAAAACTGTTTTTT,CATSRAGEGEKLFF
TRBJ1-2,-,TRBD1,TRBV28,TGTGCCAGCAGGGAGCAGGGGGCTGGCTACACCTTC,CASREQGAGYTF
TRBJ2-2,-,-,TRBV19,TGTGCCAGTAGTATATGGCGGGCGGACACCGGGGAGCTGTTTTTT,CASSIWRADTGELFF
TRBJ2-3,-,-,TRBV9,TGTGCCAGCAGCGTAGAGGAAGGGGCCGCTCTAAGCACAGATACGCAGTATTTT,CASSVEEGAALSTDTQYF
TRBJ1-3,-,-,TRBV5-6,TGTGCCAGCAGCGGGTGGACAAGCTCTGGAAACACCATATATTTT,CASSGWTSSGNTIYF
TRBJ1-1,-,-,TRBV19,TGTGCCAGTAGCGTACAGGCTGGGGATACTGAAGCTTTCTTT,CASSVQAGDTEAFF
TRBJ2-7,-,TRBD1,TRBV4-2,TGTGCCAGCAGCTCCTACCTGGGACAGGGATTCGAGCAGTACTTC,CASSSYLGQGFEQYF
TRBJ2-5,-,-,TRBV9,TGTGCCAGCAGCTCAGGGAAGGGAAGGGAGACCCAGTACTTC,CASSSGKGRETQYF
TRBJ2-3,-,-,TRBV7-9,TGTGCCAGCAGCTCCCCGGGGAAGCGGGGCACAGATACGCAGTATTTT,CASSSPGKRGTDTQYF
TRBJ1-5,-,TRBD1,TRBV18,TGTGCCAGCTCTCCACCAGACAGGGCCTATAATCAGCCCCAGCATTTT,CASSPPDRAYNQPQHF
TRBJ2-5,-,TRBD2,TRBV6-5,TGTGCCAGCAGTCTAGCGGGGGGCCGGGAGACCCAGTACTTC,CASSLAGGRETQYF
TRBJ1-1,-,-,TRBV5-1,TGCGCCAGCAGCTTGGGACAGTTTTCTATGAACACTGAAGCTTTCTTT,CASSLGQFSMNTEAFF
TRBJ2-7,once,TRBD2,TRBV6-1,TGTGCCAGCAGGGGGGGGACGGGGGGCTACGAGCAGTACTTC,CASRGGTGGYEQYF
TRBJ1-6,few,-,TRBV25-1,TGTGCCAGCAGTGTGGACAGCCGAAATTCACCCCTCCACTTT,CASSVDSRNSPLHF
TRBJ1-2,once,-,TRBV7-3,TGTGCCAGCAGCCCGCTAGGCAACTATGGCTACACCTTC,CASSPLGNYGYTF
TRBJ1-1,-,-,TRBV7-9,TGTGCCAGCAGACATCCGGGACAGAACACTGAAGCTTTCTTT,CASRHPGQNTEAFF
TRBJ2-7,-,TRBD1,TRBV13,TGTGCCAGCAGCCGTGCTCCAGGGGGCGTCTACGAGCAGTACTTC,CASSRAPGGVYEQYF
TRBJ2-3,-,-,TRBV9,TGTGCCAGCAGCGCCCAAAGCACAGATACGCAGTATTTT,CASSAQSTDTQYF
TRBJ1-1,-,TRBD1,TRBV19,TGTGCCAGTAGTATGGGACAGGGCAGCACTGAAGCTTTCTTT,CASSMGQGSTEAFF
TRBJ1-5,-,TRBD1,TRBV28,TGTGCCACCCGAGGACAGGGGACACGGGATAGCAATCAGCCCCAGCATTTT,CATRGQGTRDSNQPQHF
TRBJ1-2,-,TRBD1,TRBV30,TGTGCCTGGCAAGCAGGGGGAATCAGTGGCTACACCTTC,CAWQAGGISGYTF
TRBJ2-3,-,TRBD2,TRBV5-1,TGCGCCAGCAGCTTGGGGCTAGCGGAAACAGGCACAGATACGCAGTATTTT,CASSLGLAETGTDTQYF
TRBJ1-4,-,-,TRBV7-2,TGTGCCAGCAGCTTAGGACGGGGAGAAAAACTGTTTTTT,CASSLGRGEKLFF
TRBJ2-2,-,TRBD2,TRBV5-1,TGCGCCAGCAGCGTGACTAGCGGGATTGGTATCGGGGAGCTGTTTTTT,CASSVTSGIGIGELFF
TRBJ2-3,-,TRBD1,TRBV7-9,TGTGCCAGCAGCCCTCCCGGGACAGGGGGCACAGATACGCAGTATTTT,CASSPPGTGGTDTQYF
TRBJ1-4,-,TRBD1,TRBV2,TGTGCCGGACAGGGGGCGGGGGAAAAACTGTTTTTT,CAGQGAGEKLFF
TRBJ2-3,-,TRBD1,TRBV6-5,TGTGCCAGCAGTTGGGGACAGAGCACAGATACGCAGTATTTT,CASSWGQSTDTQYF
TRBJ2-2,-,TRBD1,TRBV15,TGTGCCACCCGGGGGGGGACAGGGGGGACCGGGGAGCTGTTTTTT,CATRGGTGGTGELFF
TRBJ2-2,-,-,TRBV19,TGTGCCAGTACCCCGGGAGGGTTTACAGGGGCCGGGGAGCTGTTTTTT,CASTPGGFTGAGELFF
TRBJ1-2,-,-,TRBV10-2,TGCGCCAGCAGTGAGGCAGGGATTAACTATGGCTACACCTTC,CASSEAGINYGYTF